This T cell receptor (beta chain) comes out of a study of Graves' ophthalmopathy and Graves' hyperthyroidism. This clonotype was seen repeatedly, ten times or more. TCR beta CDR3 regions were amplified from RNA transcripts. Second-round multiplex PCR followed a first-round RT-PCR using HTBI primers. TCRdb ran MiXCR on the multiplex PCR reads and lists one entry per CDR3 protein. This sample carries some 390,000 distinct CDR3 sequences, approximately 20% of them seen once, and the ten largest clones take roughly 1.6%. If patients had other autoimmune diseases, uncontrolled infections, pregnancy or lactation, they were excluded. CDR1 is SGHAT, CDR2 FQNNGV, per germline. This CDR3 spans 16 amino acids. V lost 5 bases, J lost 0 bases, and 14 bases lay in between.

Sequencing input: peripheral blood. The V gene is TRBV11-2, the J gene TRBJ1-3; D remains ambiguous. The clonotype originates from a woman aged 18-29 years with Graves' ophthalmopathy. CDR3 residues: CASSPPGITSGNTIYF. The CDR3 DNA reads TGTGCCAGCAGCCCCCCTGGAATTACCTCTGGAAACACCATATATTTT.